This TCR beta chain originates from a study of cytomegalovirus exposure and HLA in healthy donors. Background on the study: The early release's HLA-typed donors yielded some 85 million unique TCRs. General observations from the study: Among immune exposure information, only CMV serostatus was available.

PCR employed 60 Vbeta and 13 Jbeta primers. The protocol was immunoSEQ multiplex PCR, while the TCRdb copy is restricted to in-frame clones and leaves out a portion. Listed are approximately 51,000 clones; about 25% falls within the top ten. As for this clone: The antigen remains unidentified.

The germline V and J ends were trimmed by 4 bases and 2 bases, with 5 bases remaining between them. Germline CDR1 reads SGHTA; CDR2 reads FQGNSA. CDR3 length equals 13 residues. The chain carries TRBV7-2 and TRBJ2-2; D is unclear. The origin of this receptor is a man aged 40-50 years in good health and CMV-seropositive. The sequencing input was PBMCs. CDR3 in amino acids: CASSYSNTGELFF. The CDR3 DNA is TGTGCCAGCAGCTATAGTAACACCGGGGAGCTGTTTTTT.